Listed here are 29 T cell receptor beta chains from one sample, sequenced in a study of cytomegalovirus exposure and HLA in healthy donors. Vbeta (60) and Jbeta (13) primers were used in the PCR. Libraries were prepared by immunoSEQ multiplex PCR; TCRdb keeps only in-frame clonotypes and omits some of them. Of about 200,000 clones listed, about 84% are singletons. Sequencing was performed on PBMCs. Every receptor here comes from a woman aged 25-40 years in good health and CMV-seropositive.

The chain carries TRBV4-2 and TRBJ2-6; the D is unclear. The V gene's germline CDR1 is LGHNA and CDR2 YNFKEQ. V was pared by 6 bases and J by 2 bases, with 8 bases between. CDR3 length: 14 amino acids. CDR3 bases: TGTGCCAGCAGACTCTTGGCTGGGGCCAACGTCCTGACTTTC. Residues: CASRLLAGANVLTF.

The CDR3 sequence is CASSLGDRYNEQFF. DNA for the CDR3: TGCGCCAGCAGCTTGGGGGACAGATACAATGAGCAGTTCTTC. The V gene is TRBV5-1, the J gene TRBJ2-1; 7 nucleotides match TRBD1. Trimming took 0 bases from V and 4 from J; bases not matched to a gene: 1. This CDR3 has 14 amino acids. Germline CDR1 reads SGHRS; CDR2 reads YFSETQ.

The CDR3 region is CASSQRLAGADTQYF. In DNA form, the CDR3 reads TGTGCCAGCAGCCAGCGACTAGCGGGAGCAGATACGCAGTATTTT. The chain has TRBV4-2 and TRBJ2-3, with TRBD2 identical over 12 bases. The CDR3 has 15 amino acids. Losses at the gene ends were 3 bases for V and 4 bases for J; bases not matched to a gene: 2. Germline-derived CDR1 and CDR2 are LGHNA and YNFKEQ.

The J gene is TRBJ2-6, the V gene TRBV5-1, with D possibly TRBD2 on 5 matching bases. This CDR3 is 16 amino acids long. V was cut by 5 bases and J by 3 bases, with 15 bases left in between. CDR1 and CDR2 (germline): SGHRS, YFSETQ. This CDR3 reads CASRPLPGSGANVLTF. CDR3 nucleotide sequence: TGCGCCAGCAGGCCCTTACCGGGGAGTGGGGCCAACGTCCTGACTTTC.

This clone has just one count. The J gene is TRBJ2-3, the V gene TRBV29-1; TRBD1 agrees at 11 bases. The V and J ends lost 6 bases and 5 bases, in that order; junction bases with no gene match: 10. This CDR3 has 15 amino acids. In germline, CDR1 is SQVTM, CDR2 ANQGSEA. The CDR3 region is CSVYGTGGPVDTQYF. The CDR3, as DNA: TGCAGCGTCTACGGGACAGGGGGACCGGTAGATACGCAGTATTTT.

In nucleotides, the CDR3 is TGTGCCAGCAGCCGCGGGGGGGCGGGGCTAAATGAGCAGTTCTTC. Translating it yields CASSRGGAGLNEQFF. The rearrangement uses TRBV9 and TRBJ2-1, with TRBD2 identical over 9 bases. V gave up 4 bases and J gave up 7 bases; unmatched junction bases: 9. The length of the CDR3 is 15 residues. Per germline, CDR1 SGDLS and CDR2 YYNGEE.

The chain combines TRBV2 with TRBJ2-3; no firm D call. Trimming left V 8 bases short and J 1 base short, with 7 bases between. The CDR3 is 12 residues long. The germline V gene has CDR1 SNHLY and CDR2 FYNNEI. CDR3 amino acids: CASSSGTDTQYF. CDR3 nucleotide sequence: TGTGCCAGCTCCAGCGGCACAGATACGCAGTATTTT.

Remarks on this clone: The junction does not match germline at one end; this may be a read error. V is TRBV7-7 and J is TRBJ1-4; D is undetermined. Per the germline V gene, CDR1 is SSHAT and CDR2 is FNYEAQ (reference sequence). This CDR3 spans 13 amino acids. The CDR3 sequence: CASSLYFNEKLFF. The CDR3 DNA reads TGTGCTAGCAGCTTATACTTTAACGAAAAACTGTTTTTT.

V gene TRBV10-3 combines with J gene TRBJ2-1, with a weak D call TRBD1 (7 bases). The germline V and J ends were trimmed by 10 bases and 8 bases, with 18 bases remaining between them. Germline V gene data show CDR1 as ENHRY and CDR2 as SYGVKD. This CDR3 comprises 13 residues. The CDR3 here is CATTPRGVDEQFF. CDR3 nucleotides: TGTGCCACGACTCCCAGGGGGGTCGATGAGCAGTTCTTC.

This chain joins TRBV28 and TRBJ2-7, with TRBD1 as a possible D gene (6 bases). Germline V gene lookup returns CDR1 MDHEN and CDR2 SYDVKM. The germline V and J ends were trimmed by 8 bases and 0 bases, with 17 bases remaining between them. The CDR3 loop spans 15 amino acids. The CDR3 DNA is TGTGCCAGCCGACCGACGCCGGACAGCTCCTACGAGCAGTACTTC. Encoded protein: CASRPTPDSSYEQYF.

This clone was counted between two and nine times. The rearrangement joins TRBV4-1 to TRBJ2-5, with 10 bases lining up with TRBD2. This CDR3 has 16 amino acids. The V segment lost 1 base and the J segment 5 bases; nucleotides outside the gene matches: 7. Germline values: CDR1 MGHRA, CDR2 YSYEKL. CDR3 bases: TGCGCCAGCAGCCAAGCTAACCTAGCGGGGGATGAGACCCAGTACTTC. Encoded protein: CASSQANLAGDETQYF.

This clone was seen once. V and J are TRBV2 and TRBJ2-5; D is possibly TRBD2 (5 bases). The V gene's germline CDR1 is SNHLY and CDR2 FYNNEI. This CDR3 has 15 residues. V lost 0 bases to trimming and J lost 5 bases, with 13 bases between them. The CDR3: CASSEAIGRRETQYF. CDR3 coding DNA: TGTGCCAGCAGTGAAGCTATAGGTAGGAGGGAGACCCAGTACTTC.

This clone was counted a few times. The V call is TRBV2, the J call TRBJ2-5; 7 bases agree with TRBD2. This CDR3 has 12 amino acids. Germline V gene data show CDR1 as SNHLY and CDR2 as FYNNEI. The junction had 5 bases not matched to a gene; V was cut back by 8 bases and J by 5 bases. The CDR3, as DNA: TGTGCCAGCGGGGGGGAGGGGGAGACCCAGTACTTC. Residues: CASGGEGETQYF.

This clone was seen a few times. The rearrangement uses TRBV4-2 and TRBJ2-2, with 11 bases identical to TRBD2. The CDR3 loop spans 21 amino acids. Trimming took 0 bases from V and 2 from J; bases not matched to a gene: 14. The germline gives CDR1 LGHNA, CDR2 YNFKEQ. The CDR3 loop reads CASSQETLGASGRSNTGELFF. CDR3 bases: TGTGCCAGCAGCCAAGAGACGTTGGGTGCTAGCGGGAGGTCTAACACCGGGGAGCTGTTTTTT.

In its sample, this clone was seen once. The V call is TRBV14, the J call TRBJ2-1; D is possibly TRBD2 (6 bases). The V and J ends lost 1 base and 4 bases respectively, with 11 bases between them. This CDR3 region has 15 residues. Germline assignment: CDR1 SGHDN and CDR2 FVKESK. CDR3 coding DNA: TGTGCCAGCAGCCAAGGCCTAGCGAAGTACAATGAGCAGTTCTTC. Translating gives CASSQGLAKYNEQFF.

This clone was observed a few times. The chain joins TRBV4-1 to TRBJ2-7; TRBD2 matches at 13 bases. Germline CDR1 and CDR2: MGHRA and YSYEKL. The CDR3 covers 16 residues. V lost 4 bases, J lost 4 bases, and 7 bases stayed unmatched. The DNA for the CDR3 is TGCGCCAGCAGCCCCGGGACTAGCGGGACCACATACGAGCAGTACTTC. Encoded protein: CASSPGTSGTTYEQYF.

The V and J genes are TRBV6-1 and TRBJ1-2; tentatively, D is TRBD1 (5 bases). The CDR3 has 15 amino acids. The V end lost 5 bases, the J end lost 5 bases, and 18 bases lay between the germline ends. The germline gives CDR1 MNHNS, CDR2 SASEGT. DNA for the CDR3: TGTGCCAGCAGTAAAACGGACCGCGGGGGGTATGGCTACACCTTC. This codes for CASSKTDRGGYGYTF.

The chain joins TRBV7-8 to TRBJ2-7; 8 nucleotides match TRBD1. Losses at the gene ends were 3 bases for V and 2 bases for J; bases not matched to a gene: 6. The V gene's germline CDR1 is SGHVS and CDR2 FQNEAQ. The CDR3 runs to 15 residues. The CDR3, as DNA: TGTGCCAGCAGCTTTGGCACAGGGGGAACCTACGAGCAGTACTTC. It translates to CASSFGTGGTYEQYF.

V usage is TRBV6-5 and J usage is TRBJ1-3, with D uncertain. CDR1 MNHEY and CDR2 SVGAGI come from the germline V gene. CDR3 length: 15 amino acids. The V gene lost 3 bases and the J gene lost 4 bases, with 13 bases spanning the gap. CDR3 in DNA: TGTGCCAGCAGTTATGCGTCGGGAGCCGGAAACACCATATATTTT. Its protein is CASSYASGAGNTIYF.

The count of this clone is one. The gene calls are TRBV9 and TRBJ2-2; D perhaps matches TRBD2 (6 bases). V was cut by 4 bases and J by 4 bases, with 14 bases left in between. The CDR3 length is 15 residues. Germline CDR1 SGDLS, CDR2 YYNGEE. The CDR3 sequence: CASSSVTSSTGELFF. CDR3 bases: TGTGCCAGCAGCTCCGTGACTAGTAGCACCGGGGAGCTGTTTTTT.

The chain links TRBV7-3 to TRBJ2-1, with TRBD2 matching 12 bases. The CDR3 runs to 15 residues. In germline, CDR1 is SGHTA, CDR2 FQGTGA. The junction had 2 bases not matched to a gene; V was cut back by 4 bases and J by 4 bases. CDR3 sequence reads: CASSSSGGAYNEQFF. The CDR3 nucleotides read TGTGCCAGCAGCTCTAGCGGGGGGGCTTACAATGAGCAGTTCTTC.

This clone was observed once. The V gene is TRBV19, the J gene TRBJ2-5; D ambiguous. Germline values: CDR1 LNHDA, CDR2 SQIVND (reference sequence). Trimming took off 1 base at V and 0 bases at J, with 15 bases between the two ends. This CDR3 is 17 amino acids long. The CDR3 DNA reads TGTGCCAGTAGTATAGCACCTTCGTCGGTCTACCAAGAGACCCAGTACTTC. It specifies CASSIAPSSVYQETQYF.

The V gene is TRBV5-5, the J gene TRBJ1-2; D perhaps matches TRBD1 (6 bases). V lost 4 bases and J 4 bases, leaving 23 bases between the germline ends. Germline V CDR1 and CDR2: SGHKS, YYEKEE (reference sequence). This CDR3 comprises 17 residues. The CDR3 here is CASSLLPPITGFYGYTF. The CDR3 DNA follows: TGTGCCAGCAGCCTCTTGCCGCCTATTACAGGGTTCTATGGCTACACCTTC. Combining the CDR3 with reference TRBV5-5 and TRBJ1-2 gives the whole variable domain DAGVTQSPTHLIKTRGQQVTLRCSPISGHKSVSWYQQVLGQGPQFIFQYYEKEERGRGNFPDRFSARQFPNYSSELNVNALLLGDSALYLCASSLLPPITGFYGYTFGSGTRLTVV.

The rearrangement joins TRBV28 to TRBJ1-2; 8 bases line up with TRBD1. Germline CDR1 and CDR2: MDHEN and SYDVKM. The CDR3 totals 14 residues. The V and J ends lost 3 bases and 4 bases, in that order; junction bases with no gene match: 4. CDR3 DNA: TGTGCCAGCAGTTTTCAGGGGGCGTCCTATGGCTACACCTTC. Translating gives CASSFQGASYGYTF.

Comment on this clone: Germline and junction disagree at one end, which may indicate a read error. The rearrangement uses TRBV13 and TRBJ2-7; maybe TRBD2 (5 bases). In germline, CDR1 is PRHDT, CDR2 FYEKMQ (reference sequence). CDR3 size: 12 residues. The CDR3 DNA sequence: TGTGCCAGCAGCTTGGGGAGAGACGTTGCTGACTTC. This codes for CASSLGRDVADF.

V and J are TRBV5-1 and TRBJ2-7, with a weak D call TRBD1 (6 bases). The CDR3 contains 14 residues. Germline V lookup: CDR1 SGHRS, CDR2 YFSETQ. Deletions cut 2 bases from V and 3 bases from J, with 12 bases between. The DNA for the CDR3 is TGCGCCAGCAGCTTCCTGTCAGGGGTCTACGAGCAGTACTTC. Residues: CASSFLSGVYEQYF.

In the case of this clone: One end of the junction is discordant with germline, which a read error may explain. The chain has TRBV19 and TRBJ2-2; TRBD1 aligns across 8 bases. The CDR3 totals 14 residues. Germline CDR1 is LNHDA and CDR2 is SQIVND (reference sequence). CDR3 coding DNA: TGTGCCAGTAGTATTCGTCCCGGGCAGGGGGCCCTCGTTTTT. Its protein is CASSIRPGQGALVF.

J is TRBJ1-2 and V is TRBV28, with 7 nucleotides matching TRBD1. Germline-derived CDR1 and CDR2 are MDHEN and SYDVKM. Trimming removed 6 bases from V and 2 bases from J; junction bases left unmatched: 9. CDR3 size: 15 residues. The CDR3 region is CASRISGGGNYGYTF. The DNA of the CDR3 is TGTGCCAGCAGGATATCTGGAGGGGGCAACTATGGCTACACCTTC.

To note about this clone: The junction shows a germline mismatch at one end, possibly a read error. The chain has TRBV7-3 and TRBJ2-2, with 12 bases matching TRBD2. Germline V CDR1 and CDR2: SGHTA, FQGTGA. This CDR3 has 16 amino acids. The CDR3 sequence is CSSSLTSGGDTGELFF. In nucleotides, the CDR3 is TGTTCCAGCAGCTTGACTAGCGGGGGCGACACCGGGGAGCTGTTTTTT.